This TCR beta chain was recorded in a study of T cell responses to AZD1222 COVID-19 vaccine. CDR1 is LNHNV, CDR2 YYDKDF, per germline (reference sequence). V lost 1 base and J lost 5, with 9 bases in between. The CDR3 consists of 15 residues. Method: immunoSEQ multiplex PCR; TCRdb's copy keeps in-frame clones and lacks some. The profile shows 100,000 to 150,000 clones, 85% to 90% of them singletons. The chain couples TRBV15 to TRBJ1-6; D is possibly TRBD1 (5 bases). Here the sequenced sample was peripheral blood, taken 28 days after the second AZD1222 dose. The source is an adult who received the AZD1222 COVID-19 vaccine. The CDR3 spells CATSRGGSDNSPLHF. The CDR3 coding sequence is TGTGCCACCAGCAGAGGGGGCTCGGATAATTCACCCCTCCACTTT.